What follows are 25 T cell receptor beta chains derived from one specimen sequenced in a study of cytomegalovirus exposure and HLA in healthy donors. The PCR was carried out with 60 Vbeta primers and 13 Jbeta primers. Clones were read by immunoSEQ multiplex PCR, and TCRdb kept only the in-frame ones, dropping some. This sample's table reports just under 60,000 clones. Sequenced: PBMCs. All receptors come from a male donor in good health and CMV-seronegative.

The rearrangement links TRBV9 to TRBJ2-7; D is possibly TRBD2 (5 bases). The V end was cut by 0 bases, the J end by 2 bases, with 12 bases between. CDR3 length: 15 amino acids. CDR1 SGDLS and CDR2 YYNGEE come from the germline V gene. CDR3 loop: CASSVADFPAYEQYF. CDR3 nucleotides: TGTGCCAGCAGCGTAGCGGACTTCCCCGCCTACGAGCAGTACTTC.

The rearrangement uses TRBV6-5 and TRBJ2-4; D unclear. The V and J ends lost 0 bases and 8 bases respectively, with 8 bases between them. Germline CDR1 is MNHEY and CDR2 is SVGAGI. The CDR3 covers 13 residues. The CDR3 DNA reads as TGTGCCAGCAGTTACTCGAGTTTGGACATTCAGTACTTC. Translated: CASSYSSLDIQYF.

The chain is built from TRBV13 and TRBJ2-7; the match to TRBD1 covers 8 bases. Germline assignment: CDR1 PRHDT and CDR2 FYEKMQ (reference sequence). This CDR3 has 12 residues. J lost 5 bases, V lost 4 bases, and 1 base had no gene match. In DNA, the CDR3 is TGTGCCAGCAGCTCACAGGGGGACGAGCAGTACTTC. Translated, it gives CASSSQGDEQYF.

The chain links TRBV4-3 to TRBJ2-2; 8 bases agree with TRBD2. The J segment lost 4 bases and the V segment lost 3 bases, leaving 4 bases of the junction unmatched. CDR1 and CDR2 (germline): LGHNA, YSLEER. The CDR3 has 15 residues. CDR3 sequence reads: CASSQSGRSTGELFF. The CDR3 DNA reads as TGCGCCAGCAGCCAGAGCGGGAGAAGCACCGGGGAGCTGTTTTTT.

The chain uses TRBV5-5 and TRBJ2-7; D is possibly TRBD1 (6 bases). This CDR3 region has 14 residues. The V end was cut by 1 base, the J end by 3 bases, with 11 bases between. Germline V gives CDR1 SGHKS, CDR2 YYEKEE (reference sequence). Here the CDR3 reads CASSLNAGVYEQYF. The DNA for the CDR3 is TGTGCCAGCAGCTTGAATGCAGGGGTCTACGAGCAGTACTTC.

The V and J genes are TRBV18 and TRBJ2-7, with 9 bases fitting TRBD1. Looked up from germline, CDR1 is KGHSH and CDR2 is LQKENI. The CDR3 has 16 residues. J gave up 5 bases and V 2 bases, and 10 bases lay outside the gene matches. The CDR3 DNA reads TGTGCCAGCTCACCAGTAACCGGGACAGGGAGAAACGAGCAGTACTTC. This codes for CASSPVTGTGRNEQYF. Together with reference TRBV18 and TRBJ2-7, the CDR3 gives the full variable domain: NAGVMQNPRHLVRRRGQEARLRCSPMKGHSHVYWYRQLPEEGLKFMVYLQKENIIDESGMPKERFSAEFPKEGPSILRIQQVVRGDSAAYFCASSPVTGTGRNEQYFGPGTRLTVT.

This chain connects TRBV19 to TRBJ1-2, with 10 bases lining up with TRBD1. The J segment lost 7 bases and the V segment lost 6 bases, leaving 8 bases of the junction unmatched. The CDR3 loop spans 14 amino acids. Germline lookup yields CDR1 LNHDA and CDR2 SQIVND (reference sequence). CDR3 in DNA: TGTGCCAGTAGGTCCGGGACAGGGGCCCCTGGCTACACCTTC. This encodes CASRSGTGAPGYTF.

The rearrangement uses TRBV5-1 and TRBJ1-4; possible D gene TRBD1, 6 bases. Trimming left V 0 bases short and J 1 base short, with 7 bases between. This CDR3 comprises 15 residues. CDR1 is SGHRS and CDR2 is YFSETQ in the germline V gene. The CDR3 coding sequence is TGCGCCAGCAGCTTGGGGACAGAAACTAATGAAAAACTGTTTTTT. Translation: CASSLGTETNEKLFF.

The chain recombines TRBV30 with TRBJ2-5, with 16 positions matching TRBD2. The germline V gene encodes CDR1 GTSNPN and CDR2 SVGIG (reference sequence). The CDR3 consists of 20 residues. Unmatched junction bases numbered 26, after V lost 8 bases and J lost 8 bases. As DNA, the CDR3 is TGTGCCCAACAGGGCCACGGGACTAGCGGGAGGGCCTTGGGCCCCGGTACCCAGTACTTC. It yields the protein CAQQGHGTSGRALGPGTQYF.

This chain joins TRBV13 and TRBJ2-7, with a possible D match to TRBD2 (5 bases). V dropped 4 bases and J dropped 3 bases, with 13 bases sitting between them. Germline CDR1 PRHDT, CDR2 FYEKMQ (reference sequence). The CDR3 consists of 14 residues. In DNA form, the CDR3 reads TGTGCCAGCAGCTCAGAGGGAGTAGGCTACGAGCAGTACTTC. Residues: CASSSEGVGYEQYF.

The chain carries TRBV10-3 and TRBJ1-5; 10 bases align to TRBD1. This CDR3 is built from 12 residues. Germline CDR1 and CDR2: ENHRY and SYGVKD. Written as DNA, the CDR3 is TGTGCGGCGGGACAGGGGAATCAGCCCCAGCATTTT. Translation: CAAGQGNQPQHF.

This chain connects TRBV11-2 to TRBJ1-4; no definite D call. This CDR3 spans 14 amino acids. V gave up 3 bases and J gave up 11 bases, with 16 bases separating them. Per germline, CDR1 SGHAT and CDR2 FQNNGV. CDR3 sequence: CASSFGEGPRKLFF. The CDR3 bases are TGTGCCAGCAGCTTCGGTGAAGGTCCTAGGAAACTGTTTTTT.

The V call is TRBV6-5, the J call TRBJ2-7; the match to TRBD2 covers 8 bases. There are 15 residues in the CDR3. Germline V gives CDR1 MNHEY, CDR2 SVGAGI. After removal of 5 bases from V and 2 bases from J, the junction contained 8 bases not matched to a gene. The CDR3 DNA reads as TGTGCCAGCAGTCTAACTAGCGGTCCCCCCTACGAGCAGTACTTC. It translates to CASSLTSGPPYEQYF.

The chain links TRBV15 to TRBJ2-7; TRBD1 agrees at 8 bases. The ends lost 5 bases at V and 6 bases at J; junction bases unmatched: 18. Germline V gene sequence: CDR1 LNHNV, CDR2 YYDKDF (reference sequence). The CDR3 is made up of 17 amino acids. The CDR3 sequence: CATSGSLNRGSPSEQYF. CDR3 coding DNA: TGTGCCACCAGCGGGAGCCTGAACAGGGGGTCCCCTTCCGAGCAGTACTTC.

The J gene is TRBJ2-5, the V gene TRBV7-2; 7 positions agree with TRBD2. CDR1 and CDR2 from the germline V gene are SGHTA and FQGNSA. V trimming: 6 bases; J trimming: 2 bases; junction bases outside the gene matches: 6. The CDR3 covers 14 residues. The CDR3 nucleotides read TGTGCCAGCAGTCCACAGCGGGGACAAGAGACCCAGTACTTC. It encodes CASSPQRGQETQYF.

The genes are TRBV29-1 and TRBJ1-2, with D hard to call. The CDR3 runs 18 residues. Germline assignment: CDR1 SQVTM and CDR2 ANQGSEA. Deletions cut 4 bases from V and 1 base from J, with 25 bases between. As DNA, the CDR3 is TGCAGCGTTGGCGGTCATAGTGGCAGCGACGTACTTAACTATGGCTACACCTTC. Encoded protein: CSVGGHSGSDVLNYGYTF.

The rearrangement joins TRBV6-6 to TRBJ2-3, with D perhaps matching TRBD2 (5 bases). This CDR3 has 13 residues. Germline assignment: CDR1 MNHNY and CDR2 SVGAGI (reference sequence). V lost 0 bases to trimming and J lost 4 bases, with 5 bases between them. CDR3 sequence reads: CASSYSGADTQYF. The CDR3 nucleotides read TGTGCCAGCAGTTACTCCGGGGCAGATACGCAGTATTTT.

The rearrangement links TRBV30 to TRBJ2-1, with D perhaps matching TRBD2 (5 bases). The V gene lost 4 bases and the J gene lost 6 bases, with 13 bases spanning the gap. The CDR3 spans 13 residues. The V gene's germline CDR1 is GTSNPN and CDR2 SVGIG (reference sequence). The CDR3 nucleotides read TGTGCCTGGACCGCCTTGAGGGCCAATGAGCAGTTCTTC. Encoded protein: CAWTALRANEQFF.

CDR3 residues: CASSFTGASSYEQYF. The CDR3 DNA is TGTGCCAGCAGCTTTACAGGGGCCAGCTCCTACGAGCAGTACTTC. The rearrangement joins TRBV7-2 to TRBJ2-7; TRBD1 aligns across 7 bases. Germline loops: CDR1 SGHTA, CDR2 FQGNSA. CDR3 length equals 15 residues. The junction had 5 bases not matched to a gene; V was cut back by 3 bases and J by 0 bases.

The chain employs TRBV6-5 and TRBJ1-5, with D possibly being TRBD1 (6 bases). Deletions cut 5 bases from V and 2 bases from J, with 13 bases between. The CDR3 has 15 residues. Germline V lookup: CDR1 MNHEY, CDR2 SVGAGI. The CDR3 DNA sequence: TGTGCCAGCAGTCCACAGGGATTAGGCAATCAGCCCCAGCATTTT. It translates to CASSPQGLGNQPQHF.

Concerning this clone: Other nucleotide sequences in the sample specify the same CDR3. The V call is TRBV5-4, the J call TRBJ1-6; possibly TRBD1 for D (5 bases). Germline V CDR1 and CDR2: SGHNT, YYREEE (reference sequence). This CDR3 has 16 amino acids. V was cut by 4 bases and J by 4 bases, with 15 bases left in between. Here the CDR3 DNA reads TGTGCCAGCAGCCAGAGTGGGGGGAAGTATAATTCACCCCTCCACTTT. This encodes CASSQSGGKYNSPLHF.

The chain uses TRBV7-6 and TRBJ2-7; possible D gene TRBD2, 5 bases. Deletions cut 1 base from V and 2 bases from J, with 15 bases between. CDR3 size: 16 residues. The germline V gene encodes CDR1 SGHVS and CDR2 FNYEAQ. The CDR3 spells CASSLGAVTDAYEQYF. Here the CDR3 DNA reads TGTGCCAGCAGCTTAGGAGCGGTAACTGATGCCTACGAGCAGTACTTC.

V is TRBV6-1 and J is TRBJ1-2; 8 nucleotides line up with TRBD1. J lost 4 bases, V lost 10 bases, and 8 bases had no gene match. The CDR3 consists of 13 residues. Germline V gene data show CDR1 as MNHNS and CDR2 as SASEGT. The CDR3 DNA sequence: TGTGCCAACTCCGGGACAGGTCTCTATGGCTACACCTTC. It encodes CANSGTGLYGYTF.

The V call is TRBV11-2, the J call TRBJ2-7; no clear D. The CDR3 length is 15 residues. Germline CDR1 is SGHAT and CDR2 is FQNNGV. V was pared by 0 bases and J by 2 bases, with 11 bases between. CDR3 sequence: CASSLESDGAYEQYF. CDR3 nucleotides: TGTGCCAGCAGCTTAGAGTCCGACGGAGCCTACGAGCAGTACTTC. Looking up the rest from reference TRBV11-2 and TRBJ2-7 gives the full variable domain: EAGVAQSPRYKIIEKRQSVAFWCNPISGHATLYWYQQILGQGPKLLIQFQNNGVVDDSQLPKDRFSAERLKGVDSTLKIQPAKLEDSAVYLCASSLESDGAYEQYFGPGTRLTVT.

The CDR3 region is CASSVEAGIYEQYF. The CDR3 DNA reads TGTGCCAGCAGCGTCGAGGCAGGGATATACGAGCAGTACTTC. The chain links TRBV9 to TRBJ2-7, with D possibly TRBD1 on 5 matching bases. V lost 2 bases and J 4 bases, leaving 13 bases between the germline ends. This CDR3 is built from 14 residues. CDR1 and CDR2 from the germline V gene are SGDLS and YYNGEE. The full variable domain, in which reference TRBV9 and TRBJ2-7 provide the parts outside the CDR3, is DSGVTQTPKHLITATGQRVTLRCSPRSGDLSVYWYQQSLDQGLQFLIQYYNGEERAKGNILERFSAQQFPDLHSELNLSSLELGDSALYFCASSVEAGIYEQYFGPGTRLTVT.